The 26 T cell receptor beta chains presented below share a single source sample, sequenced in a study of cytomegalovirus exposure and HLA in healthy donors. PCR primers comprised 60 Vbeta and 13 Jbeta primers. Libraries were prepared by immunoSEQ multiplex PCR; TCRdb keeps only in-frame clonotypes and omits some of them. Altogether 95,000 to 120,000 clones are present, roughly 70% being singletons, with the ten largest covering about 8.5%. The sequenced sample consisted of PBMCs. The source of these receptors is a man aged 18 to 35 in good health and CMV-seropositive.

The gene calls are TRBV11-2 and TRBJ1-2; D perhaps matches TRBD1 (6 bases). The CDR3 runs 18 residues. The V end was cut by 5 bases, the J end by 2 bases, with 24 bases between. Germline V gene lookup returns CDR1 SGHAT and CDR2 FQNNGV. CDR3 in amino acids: CASSHLPGRGSANYGYTF. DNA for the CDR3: TGTGCCAGCAGCCACCTCCCCGGCAGGGGCTCCGCCAACTATGGCTACACCTTC.

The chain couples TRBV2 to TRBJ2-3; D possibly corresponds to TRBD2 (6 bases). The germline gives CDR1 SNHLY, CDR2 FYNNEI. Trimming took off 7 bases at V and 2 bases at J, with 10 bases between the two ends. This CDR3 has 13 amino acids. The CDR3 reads CASNRDFTDTQYF. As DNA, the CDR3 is TGTGCCAGCAACCGGGACTTCACAGATACGCAGTATTTT.

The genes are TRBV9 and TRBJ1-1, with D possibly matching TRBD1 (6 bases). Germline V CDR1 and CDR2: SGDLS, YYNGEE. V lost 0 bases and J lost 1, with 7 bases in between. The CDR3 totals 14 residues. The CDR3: CASSVVQGNTEAFF. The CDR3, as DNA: TGTGCCAGCAGCGTAGTACAGGGGAACACTGAAGCTTTCTTT.

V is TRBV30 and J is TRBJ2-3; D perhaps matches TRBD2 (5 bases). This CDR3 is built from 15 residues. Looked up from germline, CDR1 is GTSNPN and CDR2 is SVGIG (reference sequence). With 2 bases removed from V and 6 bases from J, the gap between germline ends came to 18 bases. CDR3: CAWSKRDNLPDTQYF. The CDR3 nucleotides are TGTGCCTGGAGTAAACGGGATAACCTCCCGGATACGCAGTATTTT.

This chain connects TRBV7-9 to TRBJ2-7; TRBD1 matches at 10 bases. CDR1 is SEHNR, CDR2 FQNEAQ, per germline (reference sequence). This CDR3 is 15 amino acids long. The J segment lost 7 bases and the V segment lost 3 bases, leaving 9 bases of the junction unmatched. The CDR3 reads CASSLVRTGGREQYF. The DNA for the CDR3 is TGTGCCAGCAGCTTGGTGAGGACAGGGGGGAGAGAGCAGTACTTC.

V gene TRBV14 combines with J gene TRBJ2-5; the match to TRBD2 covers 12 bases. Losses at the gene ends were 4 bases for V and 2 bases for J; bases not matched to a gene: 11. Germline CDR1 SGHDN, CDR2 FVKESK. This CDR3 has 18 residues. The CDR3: CASSPTPRLAGGQETQYF. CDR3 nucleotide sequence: TGTGCCAGCAGCCCAACACCAAGGCTAGCGGGGGGGCAAGAGACCCAGTACTTC.

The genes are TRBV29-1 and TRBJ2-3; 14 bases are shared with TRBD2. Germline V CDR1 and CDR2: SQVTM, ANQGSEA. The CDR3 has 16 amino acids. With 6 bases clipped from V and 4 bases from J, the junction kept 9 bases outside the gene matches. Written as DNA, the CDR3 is TGCAGCGTCCTTGGGACTAGCGGGGGCGGCCCAGATACGCAGTATTTT. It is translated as CSVLGTSGGGPDTQYF.

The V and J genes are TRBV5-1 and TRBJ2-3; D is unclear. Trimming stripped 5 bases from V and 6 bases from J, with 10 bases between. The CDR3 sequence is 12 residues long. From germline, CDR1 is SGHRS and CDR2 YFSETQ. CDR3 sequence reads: CASSFKADTQYF. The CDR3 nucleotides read TGCGCCAGCAGTTTTAAAGCGGATACGCAGTATTTT.

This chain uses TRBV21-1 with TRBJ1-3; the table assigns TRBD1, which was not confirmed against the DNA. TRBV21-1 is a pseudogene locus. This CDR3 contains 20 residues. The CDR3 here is CASSKAGASTGDLSGNTIYF. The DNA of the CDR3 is TGTGCCAGCAGCAAAGCGGGAGCGTCGACAGGGGATTTATCTGGAAACACCATATATTTT.

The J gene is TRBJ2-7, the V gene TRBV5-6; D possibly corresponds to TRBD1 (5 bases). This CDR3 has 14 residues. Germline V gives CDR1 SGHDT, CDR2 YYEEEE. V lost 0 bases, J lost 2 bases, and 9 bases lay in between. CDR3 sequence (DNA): TGTGCCAGCAGCTTGGCTCAGGGTACCTACGAGCAGTACGTC. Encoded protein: CASSLAQGTYEQYV.

The CDR3 region is CASSSQGAGGYTF. The CDR3, as DNA: TGTGCCAGCAGCTCACAGGGGGCAGGTGGCTACACCTTC. This chain links TRBV7-9 with TRBJ1-2; 9 nucleotides agree with TRBD1. V was pared by 4 bases and J by 7 bases, with 4 bases of the junction left unmatched. Per germline, CDR1 SEHNR and CDR2 FQNEAQ (reference sequence). The CDR3 has 13 residues.

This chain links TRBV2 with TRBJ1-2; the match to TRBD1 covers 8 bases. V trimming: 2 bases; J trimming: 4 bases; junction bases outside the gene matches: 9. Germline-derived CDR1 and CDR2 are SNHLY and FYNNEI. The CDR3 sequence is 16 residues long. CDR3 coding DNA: TGTGCCAGCAGTGAATTAGCGAGGACAGGGTCCTATGGCTACACCTTC. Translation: CASSELARTGSYGYTF.

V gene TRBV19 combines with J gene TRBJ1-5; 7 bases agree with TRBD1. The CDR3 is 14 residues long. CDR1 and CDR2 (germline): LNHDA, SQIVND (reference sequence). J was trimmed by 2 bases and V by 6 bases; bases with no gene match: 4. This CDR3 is CASSRTGGNQPQHF. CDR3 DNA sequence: TGTGCCAGTAGCCGAACAGGGGGCAATCAGCCCCAGCATTTT.

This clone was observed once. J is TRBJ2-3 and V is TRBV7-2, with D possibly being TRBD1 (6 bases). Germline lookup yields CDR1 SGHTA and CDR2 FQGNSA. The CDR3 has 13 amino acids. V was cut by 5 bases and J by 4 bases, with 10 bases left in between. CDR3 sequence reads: CASSPPGADTQYF. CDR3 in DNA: TGTGCCAGCAGCCCCCCAGGGGCAGATACGCAGTATTTT.

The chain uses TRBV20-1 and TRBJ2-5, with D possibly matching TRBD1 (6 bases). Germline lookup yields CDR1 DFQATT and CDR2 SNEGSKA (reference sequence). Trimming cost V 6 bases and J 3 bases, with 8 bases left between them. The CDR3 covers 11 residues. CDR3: CSARTEETQYF. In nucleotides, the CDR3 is TGCAGTGCCCGGACAGAAGAGACCCAGTACTTC.

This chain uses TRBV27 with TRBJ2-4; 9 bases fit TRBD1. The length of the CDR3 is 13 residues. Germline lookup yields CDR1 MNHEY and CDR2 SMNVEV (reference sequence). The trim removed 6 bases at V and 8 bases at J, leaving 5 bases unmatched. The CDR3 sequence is CASRLTGGYIQYF. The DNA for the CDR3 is TGTGCCAGCAGACTGACAGGGGGGTACATTCAGTACTTC.

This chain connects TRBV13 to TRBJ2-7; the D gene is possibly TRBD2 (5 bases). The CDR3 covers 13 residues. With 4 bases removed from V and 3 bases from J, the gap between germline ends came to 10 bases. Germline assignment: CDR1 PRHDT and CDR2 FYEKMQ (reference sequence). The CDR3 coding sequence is TGTGCCAGCAGCTACGGACGGGACTACGAGCAGTACTTC. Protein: CASSYGRDYEQYF.

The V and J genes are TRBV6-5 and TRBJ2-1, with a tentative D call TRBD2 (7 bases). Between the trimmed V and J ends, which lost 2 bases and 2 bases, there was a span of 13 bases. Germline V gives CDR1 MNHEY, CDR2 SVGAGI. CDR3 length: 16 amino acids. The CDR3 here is CASSYAGAPPYNEQFF. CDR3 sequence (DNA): TGTGCCAGCAGTTACGCGGGGGCCCCCCCCTACAATGAGCAGTTCTTC.

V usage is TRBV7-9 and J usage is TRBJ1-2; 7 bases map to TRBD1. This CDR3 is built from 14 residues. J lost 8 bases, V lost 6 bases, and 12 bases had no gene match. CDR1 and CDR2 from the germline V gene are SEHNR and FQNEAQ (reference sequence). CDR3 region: CASSLTGIGWGYTF. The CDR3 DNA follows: TGTGCCAGCAGTTTGACAGGGATCGGGTGGGGCTACACCTTC. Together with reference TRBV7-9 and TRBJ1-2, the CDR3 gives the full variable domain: DTGVSQNPRHKITKRGQNVTFRCDPISEHNRLYWYRQTLGQGPEFLTYFQNEAQLEKSRLLSDRFSAERPKGSFSTLEIQRTEQGDSAMYLCASSLTGIGWGYTFGSGTRLTVV.

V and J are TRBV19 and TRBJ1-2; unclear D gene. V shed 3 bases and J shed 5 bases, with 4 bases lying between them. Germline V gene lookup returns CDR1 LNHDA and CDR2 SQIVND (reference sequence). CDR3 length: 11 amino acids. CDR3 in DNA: TGTGCCAGTAGTATTGCGTATGGCTACACCTTC. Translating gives CASSIAYGYTF.

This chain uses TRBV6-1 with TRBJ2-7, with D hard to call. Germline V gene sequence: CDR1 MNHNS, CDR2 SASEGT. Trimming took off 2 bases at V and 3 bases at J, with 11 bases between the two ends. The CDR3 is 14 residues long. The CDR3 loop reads CASSEFPTGYEQYF. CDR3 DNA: TGTGCCAGCAGTGAATTTCCGACGGGCTACGAGCAGTACTTC.

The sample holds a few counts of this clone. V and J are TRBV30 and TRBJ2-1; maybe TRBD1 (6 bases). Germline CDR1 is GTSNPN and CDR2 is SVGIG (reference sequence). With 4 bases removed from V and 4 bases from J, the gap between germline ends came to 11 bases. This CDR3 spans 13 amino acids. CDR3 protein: CAWTSTGYNEQFF. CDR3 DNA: TGTGCCTGGACCTCGACAGGTTACAATGAGCAGTTCTTC.

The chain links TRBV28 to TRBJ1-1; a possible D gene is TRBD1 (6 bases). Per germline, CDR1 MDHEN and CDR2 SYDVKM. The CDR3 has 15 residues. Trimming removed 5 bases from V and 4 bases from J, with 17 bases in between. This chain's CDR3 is CASSLRTVVSTEAFF. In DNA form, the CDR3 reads TGTGCCAGCAGTCTCCGGACAGTTGTGAGCACTGAAGCTTTCTTT.

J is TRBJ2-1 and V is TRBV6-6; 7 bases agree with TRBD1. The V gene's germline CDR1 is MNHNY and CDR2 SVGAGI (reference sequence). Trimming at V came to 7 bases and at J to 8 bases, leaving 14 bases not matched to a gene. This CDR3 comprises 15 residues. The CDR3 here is CASIPSDRVKHEQFF. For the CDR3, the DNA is TGTGCCAGCATCCCATCCGACAGGGTCAAACATGAGCAGTTCTTC.

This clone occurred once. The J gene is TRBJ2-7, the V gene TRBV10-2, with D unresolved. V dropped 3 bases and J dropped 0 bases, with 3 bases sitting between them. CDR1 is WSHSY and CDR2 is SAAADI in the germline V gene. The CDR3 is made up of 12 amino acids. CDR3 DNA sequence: TGCGCCAGCAGTGACTACTCCTACGAGCAGTACTTC. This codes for CASSDYSYEQYF.

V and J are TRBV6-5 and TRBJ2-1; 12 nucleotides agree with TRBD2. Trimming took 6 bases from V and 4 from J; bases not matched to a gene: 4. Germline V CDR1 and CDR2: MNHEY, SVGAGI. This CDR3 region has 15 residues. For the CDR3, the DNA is TGTGCCAGCAGGCGACTAGCGGGGGCATACAATGAGCAGTTCTTC. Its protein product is CASRRLAGAYNEQFF.